This TCR beta chain is drawn from a study of T cell responses to AZD1222 COVID-19 vaccine. Notes on the study in general: White British donors predominated, females outnumbered males, and clonal diversity was possibly underestimated. Once two AZD1222 doses were given, Spike-specific TCR breadth and depth went up.

The V and J ends lost 2 bases and 1 base respectively, with 5 bases between them. This CDR3 is built from 14 residues. Germline CDR1 and CDR2: SGHTA and FQGNSA. Repertoires were generated with immunoSEQ multiplex PCR, while TCRdb's copy carries only in-frame clones and drops some. Of some 84,000 clones listed, 80% to 90% are singletons. Regarding this clone: The antigen remains undetermined.

This specimen consisted of peripheral blood, obtained 28 days after the second AZD1222 dose. The chain employs TRBV7-2 and TRBJ2-2; D gene uncertain. This receptor was identified in an adult who received the AZD1222 COVID-19 vaccine. CDR3 sequence (DNA): TGTGCCAGCAGCTTATACAAGAACACCGGGGAGCTGTTTTTT. It translates to CASSLYKNTGELFF. Supplemented by reference TRBV7-2 and TRBJ2-2, the full variable domain reads GAGVSQSPSNKVTEKGKDVELRCDPISGHTALYWYRQSLGQGLEFLIYFQGNSAPDKSGLPSDRFSAERTGGSVSTLTIQRTQQEDSAVYLCASSLYKNTGELFFGEGSRLTVL.